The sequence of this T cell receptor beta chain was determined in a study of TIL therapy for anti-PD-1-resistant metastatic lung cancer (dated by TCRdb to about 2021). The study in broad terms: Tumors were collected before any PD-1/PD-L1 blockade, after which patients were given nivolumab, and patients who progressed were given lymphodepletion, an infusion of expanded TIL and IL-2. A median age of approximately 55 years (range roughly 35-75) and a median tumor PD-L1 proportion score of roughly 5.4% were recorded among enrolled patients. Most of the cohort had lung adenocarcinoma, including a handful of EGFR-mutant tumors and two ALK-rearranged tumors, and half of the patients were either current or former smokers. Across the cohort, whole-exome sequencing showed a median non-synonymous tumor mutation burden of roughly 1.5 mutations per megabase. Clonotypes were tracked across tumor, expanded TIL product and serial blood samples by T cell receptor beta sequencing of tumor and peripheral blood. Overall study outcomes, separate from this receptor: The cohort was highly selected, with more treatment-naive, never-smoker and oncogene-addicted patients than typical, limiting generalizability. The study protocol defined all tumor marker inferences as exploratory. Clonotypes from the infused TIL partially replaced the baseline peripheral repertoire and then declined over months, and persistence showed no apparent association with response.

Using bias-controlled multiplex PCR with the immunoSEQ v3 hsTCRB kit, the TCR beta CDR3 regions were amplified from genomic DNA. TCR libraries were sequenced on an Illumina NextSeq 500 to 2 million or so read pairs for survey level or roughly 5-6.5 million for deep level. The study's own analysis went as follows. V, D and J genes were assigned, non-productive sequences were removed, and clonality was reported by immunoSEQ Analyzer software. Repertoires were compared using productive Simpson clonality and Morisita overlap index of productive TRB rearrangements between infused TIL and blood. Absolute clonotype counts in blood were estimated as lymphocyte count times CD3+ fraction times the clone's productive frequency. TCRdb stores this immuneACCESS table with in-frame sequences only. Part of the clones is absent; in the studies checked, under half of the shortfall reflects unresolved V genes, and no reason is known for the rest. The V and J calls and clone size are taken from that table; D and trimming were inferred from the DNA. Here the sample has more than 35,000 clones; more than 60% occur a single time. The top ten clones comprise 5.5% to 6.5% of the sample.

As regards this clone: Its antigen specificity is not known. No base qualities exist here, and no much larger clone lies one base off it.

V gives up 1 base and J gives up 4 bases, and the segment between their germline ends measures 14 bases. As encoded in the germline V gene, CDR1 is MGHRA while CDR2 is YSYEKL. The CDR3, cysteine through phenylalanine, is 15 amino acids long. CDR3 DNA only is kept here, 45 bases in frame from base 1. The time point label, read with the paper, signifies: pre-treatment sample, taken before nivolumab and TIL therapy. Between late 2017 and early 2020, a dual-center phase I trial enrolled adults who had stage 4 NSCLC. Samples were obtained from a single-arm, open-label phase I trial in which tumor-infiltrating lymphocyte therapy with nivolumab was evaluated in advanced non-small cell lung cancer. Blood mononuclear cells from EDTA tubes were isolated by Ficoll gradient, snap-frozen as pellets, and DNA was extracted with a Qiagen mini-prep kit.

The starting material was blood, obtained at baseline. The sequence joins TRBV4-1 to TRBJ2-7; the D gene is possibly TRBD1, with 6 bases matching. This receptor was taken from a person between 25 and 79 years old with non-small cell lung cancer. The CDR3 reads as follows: CASSQGYPGEYEQYF. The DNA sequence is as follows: TGCGCCAGCAGCCAAGGTTATCCAGGGGAGTACGAGCAGTACTTC.